What follows are 10 T cell receptor beta chains derived from one specimen sequenced in a study of identical twins. TCRdb redid the calling of the 5' RACE reads with MiXCR, one entry per CDR3 protein. The table records some 660,000 distinct CDR3 sequences, 8.5% to 9% of them present only once. Separately, the same data were catalogued under a study of yellow fever vaccine responses in identical twins.

The sample comprised PBMCs. The receptor set was obtained from a young woman in good health.

The chain links TRBV7-9 to TRBJ1-1; the D gene is possibly TRBD1 (5 bases). The germline V gene encodes CDR1 SEHNR and CDR2 FQNEAQ (reference sequence). V lost 2 bases and J 9 bases, leaving 10 bases between the germline ends. This CDR3 contains 12 residues. The CDR3 reads CASSLIGTKAFF. The CDR3 region has the DNA TGTGCCAGCAGCTTAATCGGGACTAAAGCTTTCTTT.

At least ten counts were recorded for this clonotype. This chain uses TRBV6-4 with TRBJ2-3; 7 bases agree with TRBD2. With 4 bases clipped from V and 2 bases from J, the junction kept 6 bases outside the gene matches. Germline values: CDR1 MRHNA, CDR2 SNTAGT. The CDR3 extends over 15 amino acids. The CDR3 here is CASSGSGTTTDTQYF. The CDR3, as DNA: TGTGCCAGCAGTGGTTCCGGGACTACCACAGATACGCAGTATTTT.

The genes are TRBV25-1 and TRBJ2-5; 12 nucleotides align to TRBD2. Germline lookup yields CDR1 MGHDK and CDR2 SYGVNS. The CDR3 has 16 residues. The ends lost 2 bases at V and 3 bases at J; junction bases unmatched: 4. The CDR3 bases are TGTGCCAGCAGTGAAGGACTAGCGGGACTGGAAGAGACCCAGTACTTC. It is translated as CASSEGLAGLEETQYF.

The chain joins TRBV28 to TRBJ2-7, with 9 nucleotides matching TRBD2. The CDR3 sequence is 14 residues long. J gave up 7 bases and V 8 bases, and 12 bases lay outside the gene matches. CDR1 is MDHEN, CDR2 SYDVKM, per germline. This CDR3 reads CASDDIAGEGEQYF. DNA for the CDR3: TGTGCCAGCGATGACATAGCGGGAGAGGGGGAGCAGTACTTC.

This clonotype was counted ten times or more. The V and J genes are TRBV5-1 and TRBJ2-1; D gene unclear. CDR1 and CDR2 from the germline V gene are SGHRS and YFSETQ. The CDR3 runs 13 residues. V dropped 1 base and J dropped 9 bases, with 11 bases sitting between them. The CDR3 sequence: CASSLPKAGEQFF. In nucleotides, the CDR3 is TGCGCCAGCAGCTTGCCGAAAGCCGGTGAGCAGTTCTTC. The entire variable domain, with the rest obtained from reference TRBV5-1 and TRBJ2-1, is as follows: KAGVTQTPRYLIKTRGQQVTLSCSPISGHRSVSWYQQTPGQGLQFLFEYFSETQRNKGNFPGRFSGRQFSNSRSEMNVSTLELGDSALYLCASSLPKAGEQFFGPGTRLTVL.

This chain uses TRBV7-3 with TRBJ2-1; D gene ambiguous. The CDR3 runs 15 residues. V was cut by 2 bases and J by 4 bases, with 12 bases left in between. The germline V gene has CDR1 SGHTA and CDR2 FQGTGA. CDR3 sequence (DNA): TGTGCCAGCAGCTTACAACCTACCCTATACAATGAGCAGTTCTTC. It codes for CASSLQPTLYNEQFF.

This chain joins TRBV5-1 and TRBJ2-7; no firm D call. The CDR3 contains 15 residues. The ends were cut back, 2 bases at V and 0 bases at J, with 12 bases in the middle. CDR1 is SGHRS, CDR2 YFSETQ, per germline. The CDR3 sequence: CASSFGQKNSYEQYF. The CDR3 bases are TGCGCCAGCAGCTTTGGGCAGAAAAACTCCTACGAGCAGTACTTC.

This clonotype was observed a few times. The rearrangement links TRBV5-5 to TRBJ2-7; TRBD2 might be the D (5 bases). V was trimmed by 0 bases and J by 3 bases, leaving 13 bases between them. Germline V CDR1 and CDR2: SGHKS, YYEKEE (reference sequence). The CDR3 is 15 amino acids. This CDR3 reads CASSLAGGNFYEQYF. The CDR3 region has the DNA TGTGCCAGCAGCTTGGCCGGAGGAAACTTCTACGAGCAGTACTTC.

The chain joins TRBV15 to TRBJ2-7; tentatively, D is TRBD2 (7 bases). Germline CDR1 reads LNHNV; CDR2 reads YYDKDF (reference sequence). The length of the CDR3 is 17 residues. V was clipped by 3 bases and J by 3 bases, with 21 bases between them. As DNA, the CDR3 is TGTGCCACCAGCAGCTCCCCAGGAGGGGGGGCCAGCTACGAGCAGTACTTC. Its translation is CATSSSPGGGASYEQYF.

CDR3 loop: CATRGTGNNEQFF. CDR3 in DNA: TGTGCCACCAGGGGGACAGGGAACAATGAGCAGTTCTTC. This sequence joins TRBV24-1 and TRBJ2-1; 9 bases agree with TRBD1. CDR3 length: 13 amino acids. Germline CDR1 is KGHDR and CDR2 is SFDVKD. Trimming at V came to 7 bases and at J to 5 bases, leaving 2 bases not matched to a gene.